This T cell receptor beta chain was recorded in a study of spatial heterogeneity in lung cancer. Study in general: Fewer alpha-chain than beta-chain sequences were consistently detected.

Individual TCR cDNA molecules each bore their own unique molecular identifier. TCRdb re-called the 5' RACE reads through MiXCR, storing one row per CDR3 protein. Of 2,000 or so distinct CDR3 sequences listed, under 9% are singletons. Time point: sample taken at primary tumor resection. Unsorted samples of tumor, nontumor lung or frozen PBMC had their whole RNA sequenced. The germline V gene encodes CDR1 MDHEN and CDR2 SYDVKM. V was cut by 3 bases and J by 1 base, with 13 bases left in between. The CDR3 length is 16 residues. This clonotype was counted many times. Within a library made for alpha chains, this beta chain is off target, and its count is uninformative.

The rearrangement links TRBV28 to TRBJ1-3, with a weak D call TRBD1 (5 bases). The source material was normal lung tissue next to the tumor, sampled at surgery. The sequence derives from a male donor with early-stage non-small cell lung cancer. The CDR3 reads CASSFPQGVSGNTIYF. The CDR3, as DNA: TGTGCCAGCAGTTTCCCGCAGGGAGTTTCTGGAAACACCATATATTTT.